The 31 T cell receptor beta chains given below trace back to one sample, sequenced in a study of T cell responses to AZD1222 COVID-19 vaccine. Measured with immunoSEQ multiplex PCR; TCRdb has only the in-frame clones, and not every one. In the table there are around 100,000 clones, roughly 87% of which are singletons. This material consisted of peripheral blood, taken on day 0 of AZD1222 vaccination. Every receptor here comes from an adult in good health.

The V and J genes are TRBV4-1 and TRBJ2-3; TRBD2 agrees at 8 bases. With V trimmed by 1 base and J by 3 bases, 3 bases remained unmatched. The CDR3 sequence is 15 residues long. Germline values: CDR1 MGHRA, CDR2 YSYEKL. The CDR3 here is CASSQGAGGTDTQYF. The CDR3 nucleotides are TGCGCCAGCAGCCAAGGTGCGGGAGGTACAGATACGCAGTATTTT.

The CDR3 bases are TGCGCCAGCAGCGCGGGACAGGGGGTTGAGACCCAGTACTTC. Amino acid sequence: CASSAGQGVETQYF. The J gene is TRBJ2-5, the V gene TRBV5-1, with 11 nucleotides matching TRBD1. From germline, CDR1 is SGHRS and CDR2 YFSETQ. V was clipped by 4 bases and J by 5 bases; unmatched bases: 4. The CDR3 loop spans 14 amino acids.

Turning to this clone: Other DNA sequences within the sample encode an identical CDR3. This chain connects TRBV19 to TRBJ2-3; no firm D call. V was clipped by 8 bases and J by 2 bases, with 5 bases between them. Germline values: CDR1 LNHDA, CDR2 SQIVND (reference sequence). The CDR3 contains 11 residues. The CDR3 DNA follows: TGTGCCAGTCGAAACACAGATACGCAGTATTTT. Protein product: CASRNTDTQYF.

This chain joins TRBV9 and TRBJ1-1, with D uncertain. The germline CDR1 and CDR2 sequences are SGDLS and YYNGEE. The CDR3 extends over 14 amino acids. V was cut by 0 bases and J by 3 bases, with 9 bases left in between. CDR3 residues: CASSVAGWDTEAFF. The CDR3 nucleotides are TGTGCCAGCAGCGTAGCCGGTTGGGACACTGAAGCTTTCTTT.

This clone was observed a single time. The J gene is TRBJ1-1, the V gene TRBV28, with 12 bases fitting TRBD1. V shed 6 bases, J shed 1 base, and the junction held 3 bases outside the gene matches. From germline, CDR1 is MDHEN and CDR2 SYDVKM. This CDR3 contains 15 residues. The CDR3 DNA is TGTGCCAGCAGGCCGGGACAGGGGGCGAACACTGAAGCTTTCTTT. Translated, it gives CASRPGQGANTEAFF.

This rearrangement joins TRBV28 to TRBJ2-4; possibly TRBD1 for D (5 bases). CDR1 and CDR2 (germline): MDHEN, SYDVKM. The CDR3 spans 17 residues. Trimming left V 2 bases short and J 1 base short, with 15 bases between. DNA for the CDR3: TGTGCCAGCAGTTTAATCCCAAGGGGTATCGCCAAAAACATTCAGTACTTC. This gives the protein CASSLIPRGIAKNIQYF.

The chain recombines TRBV7-9 with TRBJ1-4; D may be TRBD1 (5 bases). V gave up 3 bases and J gave up 4 bases, with 9 bases separating them. The CDR3 contains 14 residues. Germline CDR1 is SEHNR and CDR2 is FQNEAQ (reference sequence). CDR3 region: CASSFWGNNEKLFF. The CDR3 bases are TGTGCCAGCAGCTTCTGGGGGAATAATGAAAAACTGTTTTTT.

The chain is built from TRBV6-5 and TRBJ2-1, with 7 bases identical to TRBD1. The CDR3 sequence is 13 residues long. CDR1 is MNHEY and CDR2 is SVGAGI in the germline V gene. Trimming took 7 bases from V and 10 from J; bases not matched to a gene: 10. The CDR3 region has the DNA TGTGCCAGCATAGCGAGACAGGGTGGGGAGCAGTTCTTC. Translated, it gives CASIARQGGEQFF.

The chain recombines TRBV9 with TRBJ1-2; D not resolved. With 4 bases removed from V and 4 bases from J, the gap between germline ends came to 17 bases. The CDR3 has 15 amino acids. The germline CDR1 and CDR2 sequences are SGDLS and YYNGEE. CDR3 protein: CASSPTMALTYGYTF. CDR3 coding DNA: TGTGCCAGCAGCCCAACTATGGCACTAACCTATGGCTACACCTTC.

The chain couples TRBV5-4 to TRBJ2-1; D is uncertain. The CDR3 length is 11 residues. Germline values: CDR1 SGHNT, CDR2 YYREEE (reference sequence). Trimming took off 4 bases at V and 2 bases at J, with 1 base between the two ends. Here the CDR3 reads CASSAYNEQFF. DNA for the CDR3: TGTGCCAGCAGCGCCTACAATGAGCAGTTCTTC.

CDR3 nucleotide sequence: TGTGCCTGGAGTGTACGCAGGGTGGGGAATCAGCCCCAGCATTTT. This codes for CAWSVRRVGNQPQHF. The chain combines TRBV30 with TRBJ1-5; weak D call: TRBD1 (5 bases). The CDR3 is 15 amino acids. Trimming stripped 0 bases from V and 4 bases from J, with 13 bases between. Germline V gene sequence: CDR1 GTSNPN, CDR2 SVGIG (reference sequence). The entire variable domain, with the rest obtained from reference TRBV30 and TRBJ1-5, is as follows: SQTIHQWPATLVQPVGSPLSLECTVEGTSNPNLYWYRQAAGRGLQLLFYSVGIGQISSEVPQNLSASRPQDRQFILSSKKLLLSDSGFYLCAWSVRRVGNQPQHFGDGTRLSIL.

The chain carries TRBV28 and TRBJ2-3; 9 positions agree with TRBD1. The CDR3 totals 14 residues. J lost 6 bases, V lost 7 bases, and 8 bases had no gene match. In germline, CDR1 is MDHEN, CDR2 SYDVKM. This CDR3 reads CASTLDRGSDTQYF. CDR3 DNA: TGTGCCAGCACCCTTGACAGGGGGAGTGATACGCAGTATTTT. The complete variable domain, with remaining parts taken from reference TRBV28 and TRBJ2-3, reads DVKVTQSSRYLVKRTGEKVFLECVQDMDHENMFWYRQDPGLGLRLIYFSYDVKMKEKGDIPEGYSVSREKKERFSLILESASTNQTSMYLCASTLDRGSDTQYFGPGTRLTVL.

The chain links TRBV20-1 to TRBJ2-1; perhaps TRBD2 as D (6 bases). CDR3 length: 16 residues. Germline CDR1 is DFQATT and CDR2 is SNEGSKA (reference sequence). V lost 3 bases, J lost 1 base, and 16 bases lay in between. CDR3 nucleotide sequence: TGCAGTGCTAGTTTAGGCGGGATGGTATCCTACAATGAGCAGTTCTTC. Amino acid sequence: CSASLGGMVSYNEQFF.

This clone was picked up one time. The chain employs TRBV10-2 and TRBJ2-7, with TRBD1 identical over 11 bases. Trimming took 6 bases from V and 1 from J; bases not matched to a gene: 14. This CDR3 has 18 residues. CDR1 and CDR2 (germline): WSHSY, SAAADI. The CDR3 DNA follows: TGCGCCAGCAGAATTGGGACAGGGGGAATTGTTGGGTCCTACGAGCAGTACTTC. Protein: CASRIGTGGIVGSYEQYF.

V usage is TRBV9 and J usage is TRBJ1-3; D is possibly TRBD1 (6 bases). This CDR3 spans 14 amino acids. Trimming left V 2 bases short and J 8 bases short, with 14 bases between. CDR1 SGDLS and CDR2 YYNGEE come from the germline V gene. Written as DNA, the CDR3 is TGTGCCAGCAGCGTTCAAGGGGCAGGGGACACCATATATTTT. Amino acid sequence: CASSVQGAGDTIYF.

V and J are TRBV5-1 and TRBJ2-3; D perhaps matches TRBD2 (5 bases). This CDR3 spans 14 amino acids. Germline CDR1 is SGHRS and CDR2 is YFSETQ. V lost 0 bases, J lost 2 bases, and 7 bases lay in between. For the CDR3, the DNA is TGCGCCAGCAGCTTGGGACTATTCACAGATACGCAGTATTTT. This sequence encodes CASSLGLFTDTQYF.

In its sample, this clone is large. The chain links TRBV29-1 to TRBJ2-1, with a tentative D call TRBD1 (6 bases). The CDR3 has 12 amino acids. The V gene lost 4 bases and the J gene lost 7 bases, with 11 bases spanning the gap. The V gene's germline CDR1 is SQVTM and CDR2 ANQGSEA. The CDR3 sequence is CSVGTGKNEQFF. In DNA form, the CDR3 reads TGCAGCGTTGGAACAGGGAAGAATGAGCAGTTCTTC.

The chain combines TRBV10-3 with TRBJ2-5, with 12 bases fitting TRBD2. Germline V gives CDR1 ENHRY, CDR2 SYGVKD. The CDR3 consists of 17 residues. The V segment lost 8 bases and the J segment 5 bases; nucleotides outside the gene matches: 15. The CDR3 coding sequence is TGTGCCATCGCACAGACTAGCGGGAGTCTTGGTGGGGAGACCCAGTACTTC. Translated: CAIAQTSGSLGGETQYF.

The chain recombines TRBV7-9 with TRBJ2-7, with D possibly matching TRBD2 (6 bases). V was trimmed by 11 bases and J by 7 bases, leaving 21 bases between them. Germline CDR1 reads SEHNR; CDR2 reads FQNEAQ (reference sequence). This CDR3 has 13 amino acids. CDR3 sequence reads: CAWIGDSEYEQYF. DNA for the CDR3: TGTGCCTGGATTGGGGACTCTGAATATGAGCAGTACTTC.

This clone was counted once. This chain joins TRBV7-6 and TRBJ1-2, with unresolved D. Germline V gene sequence: CDR1 SGHVS, CDR2 FNYEAQ. Trimming took 2 bases from V and 5 from J, leaving 6 bases between them. This CDR3 contains 12 residues. CDR3: CASSLQGYGYTF. The DNA for the CDR3 is TGTGCCAGCAGCTTACAAGGATATGGCTACACCTTC.

This sequence joins TRBV6-5 and TRBJ1-1; 7 positions match TRBD1. After removal of 4 bases from V and 2 bases from J, the junction contained 10 bases not matched to a gene. Germline lookup yields CDR1 MNHEY and CDR2 SVGAGI. This CDR3 contains 16 residues. CDR3: CASSFSTGTYNTEAFF. The CDR3 coding sequence is TGTGCCAGCAGTTTTTCGACAGGGACCTATAACACTGAAGCTTTCTTT.

This clone was seen only a few times. The chain has TRBV5-4 and TRBJ2-1; 8 nucleotides match TRBD2. Germline V lookup: CDR1 SGHNT, CDR2 YYREEE (reference sequence). The V gene end was trimmed by 3 bases and the J gene end by 2 bases; junction bases not matched to a gene: 4. CDR3 length: 15 residues. Here the CDR3 reads CASSSSGRPYNEQFF. CDR3 nucleotide sequence: TGTGCCAGCAGCTCCAGCGGGAGACCCTACAATGAGCAGTTCTTC.

A few counts support this clone. The V gene is TRBV15, the J gene TRBJ2-7; D not certain. This CDR3 is 15 amino acids long. Trimming removed 0 bases from V and 2 bases from J, with 11 bases in between. CDR1 and CDR2 (germline): LNHNV, YYDKDF (reference sequence). Here the CDR3 DNA reads TGTGCCACCAGCAGAGATCCGGCAGGACCCTACGAGCAGTACTTC. This encodes CATSRDPAGPYEQYF. Drawing the rest from reference TRBV15 and TRBJ2-7, the complete variable domain is DAMVIQNPRYQVTQFGKPVTLSCSQTLNHNVMYWYQQKSSQAPKLLFHYYDKDFNNEADTPDNFQSRRPNTSFCFLDIRSPGLGDTAMYLCATSRDPAGPYEQYFGPGTRLTVT.

V usage is TRBV6-1 and J usage is TRBJ1-5; 7 nucleotides line up with TRBD1. This CDR3 comprises 14 residues. Germline-derived CDR1 and CDR2 are MNHNS and SASEGT. The J segment lost 5 bases and the V segment lost 2 bases, leaving 3 bases of the junction unmatched. The CDR3 DNA follows: TGTGCCAGCAGTGAATCGGACAGGTATCAGCCCCAGCATTTT. It yields the protein CASSESDRYQPQHF.

This chain connects TRBV10-3 to TRBJ1-2; tentative D call: TRBD1 (6 bases). Germline CDR1 ENHRY, CDR2 SYGVKD. The CDR3 runs 15 residues. V lost 0 bases, J lost 5 bases, and 13 bases lay in between. As DNA, the CDR3 is TGTGCCATCAGTGAGTCGGGGGCCCTGGGATATGGCTACACCTTC. Its translation: CAISESGALGYGYTF.

The rearrangement joins TRBV10-3 to TRBJ1-1; no definite D call. Trimming left V 6 bases short and J 1 base short, with 3 bases between. The CDR3 is made up of 11 amino acids. Germline V CDR1 and CDR2: ENHRY, SYGVKD. The CDR3 DNA sequence: TGTGCCATCAGGGAGAACACTGAAGCTTTCTTT. Its protein product is CAIRENTEAFF.

This sequence joins TRBV7-9 and TRBJ1-2; D not resolved. The germline V gene has CDR1 SEHNR and CDR2 FQNEAQ (reference sequence). Trimming took off 4 bases at V and 3 bases at J, with 9 bases between the two ends. The CDR3 runs to 13 residues. Written as DNA, the CDR3 is TGTGCCAGCAGCTCCGGAGCCTACTATGGCTACACCTTC. Its translation is CASSSGAYYGYTF.

The chain recombines TRBV30 with TRBJ1-2; possibly TRBD1 for D (6 bases). The germline V gene encodes CDR1 GTSNPN and CDR2 SVGIG (reference sequence). V lost 4 bases and J 0 bases, leaving 6 bases between the germline ends. This CDR3 region has 12 residues. DNA for the CDR3: TGTGCCTGGACAGGGGCTAACTATGGCTACACCTTC. Translating it yields CAWTGANYGYTF.

This clone appeared a single time. The V and J genes are TRBV5-8 and TRBJ1-4, with a tentative D call TRBD1 (6 bases). Trimming took off 1 base at V and 8 bases at J, with 15 bases between the two ends. Germline values: CDR1 SGHTS, CDR2 YDEGEE. CDR3 length equals 15 residues. The CDR3 nucleotides read TGTGCCAGCAGCTTGTTGAGCAGGGGTGGCGAAAAACTGTTTTTT. Protein product: CASSLLSRGGEKLFF.

The chain combines TRBV9 with TRBJ2-7; TRBD2 matches 9 bases. The V segment lost 4 bases and the J segment 0 bases; nucleotides outside the gene matches: 5. This CDR3 spans 15 amino acids. In germline, CDR1 is SGDLS, CDR2 YYNGEE. CDR3 bases: TGTGCCAGCAGCCTGACTAGCGGTTCCTCCTACGAGCAGTACTTC. It yields the protein CASSLTSGSSYEQYF.

The DNA for the CDR3 is TGTGCCAGCAGTTTATTGTATAGCAATCAGCCCCAGCATTTT. As protein: CASSLLYSNQPQHF. The rearrangement links TRBV28 to TRBJ1-5; D ambiguous. The ends were cut back, 1 base at V and 0 bases at J, with 4 bases in the middle. CDR1 and CDR2 (germline): MDHEN, SYDVKM. CDR3 length: 14 amino acids.